Below, 22 T cell receptor beta chains from the same sample are listed, as sequenced in a study of a mutant IDH1 vaccine in newly diagnosed glioma. The antigens these receptors bind are not known. Clones were read by immunoSEQ multiplex PCR, and TCRdb kept only the in-frame ones, dropping some. Among more than 25,000 clones, roughly three quarters were seen once, and the ten largest hold 7.2%. Time point noted: week 5, during vaccination. Vaccinated patients received 300 ug of mutant IDH1 20-mer peptide per dose, with topical imiquimod. The sequencing here drew on PBMCs, taken from a glioma patient whose treatment included an IDH1 peptide vaccine. The receptors come from a man aged 35-49 years with glioma. Some clones in this sample may be carry-over from other donors' samples.

CDR3 sequence (DNA): TGTGCCATCAGTGAGTCTACCCCGAACACTGAAGCTTTCTTT. It codes for CAISESTPNTEAFF. The V gene is TRBV10-3, the J gene TRBJ1-1; no firm D call. V was trimmed by 0 bases and J by 1 base, leaving 6 bases between them. Germline V gene data show CDR1 as ENHRY and CDR2 as SYGVKD. The CDR3 sequence is 14 residues long.

The chain combines TRBV2 with TRBJ2-7; D not certain. The germline V gene has CDR1 SNHLY and CDR2 FYNNEI. Trimming took off 6 bases at V and 4 bases at J, with 19 bases between the two ends. The CDR3 loop spans 15 amino acids. CDR3 DNA sequence: TGTGCCAGCAGGCCCCCCCAGTTACCACTTTACGAGCAGTACTTC. Translation gives CASRPPQLPLYEQYF. Based on the CDR3 plus reference TRBV2 and TRBJ2-7, the full variable domain is EPEVTQTPSHQVTQMGQEVILRCVPISNHLYFYWYRQILGQKVEFLVSFYNNEISEKSEIFDDQFSVERPDGSNFTLKIRSTKLEDSAMYFCASRPPQLPLYEQYFGPGTRLTVT.

Only one count was recorded for this clone. This chain uses TRBV7-2 with TRBJ2-5; D gene uncertain. Per germline, CDR1 SGHTA and CDR2 FQGNSA. Trimming pared 2 bases from V and 1 base from J, leaving 8 bases between. The CDR3 length is 14 residues. The CDR3 sequence: CASSLRSSQETQYF. CDR3 DNA sequence: TGTGCCAGCAGCTTAAGGTCGTCCCAAGAGACCCAGTACTTC.

V and J are TRBV5-1 and TRBJ2-7; 11 bases match TRBD2. With V trimmed by 5 bases and J by 3 bases, 4 bases remained unmatched. The germline V gene has CDR1 SGHRS and CDR2 YFSETQ. The CDR3 consists of 14 residues. The CDR3 DNA reads TGCGCCAGCAGAGTGACTAGCGGGGTCTACGAGCAGTACTTC. Translation: CASRVTSGVYEQYF.

The V and J genes are TRBV28 and TRBJ1-1; unclear D gene. The germline V and J ends were trimmed by 10 bases and 10 bases, with 7 bases remaining between them. The CDR3 spans 8 residues. Germline CDR1 MDHEN, CDR2 SYDVKM. The CDR3 sequence is CATHPAFF. The CDR3 coding sequence is TGTGCCACTCATCCAGCTTTCTTT.

This chain uses TRBV6-6 with TRBJ1-3, with D unresolved. This CDR3 region has 15 residues. With 5 bases removed from V and 0 bases from J, the gap between germline ends came to 11 bases. Germline CDR1 and CDR2: MNHNY and SVGAGI (reference sequence). CDR3 bases: TGTGCCAGCAGTCGAGACGGATACTCTGGAAACACCATATATTTT. Residues: CASSRDGYSGNTIYF.

Here the CDR3 reads CASSFLPNYGSEQYF. CDR3 DNA: TGCGCCAGCAGCTTCCTTCCCAATTACGGGTCTGAGCAGTACTTC. The V call is TRBV5-1, the J call TRBJ2-7, with D uncertain. Trimming stripped 2 bases from V and 7 bases from J, with 19 bases between. Germline V gene lookup returns CDR1 SGHRS and CDR2 YFSETQ. The CDR3 spans 15 residues.

The rearrangement links TRBV5-4 to TRBJ2-5; D not resolved. This CDR3 spans 13 amino acids. Trimming cost V 4 bases and J 0 bases, with 7 bases left between them. Germline assignment: CDR1 SGHNT and CDR2 YYREEE (reference sequence). CDR3 DNA sequence: TGTGCCAGCAGCCTCGACTACCAAGAGACCCAGTACTTC. Protein product: CASSLDYQETQYF.

The V and J genes are TRBV13 and TRBJ2-7; D ambiguous. Germline-derived CDR1 and CDR2 are PRHDT and FYEKMQ (reference sequence). V lost 4 bases to trimming and J lost 3 bases, with 13 bases between them. This CDR3 has 14 residues. The CDR3: CASSSLVQSYEQYF. CDR3 in DNA: TGTGCCAGCAGCTCCCTTGTACAGAGCTACGAGCAGTACTTC.

This chain joins TRBV4-1 and TRBJ1-2, with unresolved D. The germline V and J ends were trimmed by 0 bases and 1 base, with 9 bases remaining between them. The CDR3 totals 15 residues. The germline gives CDR1 MGHRA, CDR2 YSYEKL. The CDR3 spells CASSQDNSNNYGYTF. Written as DNA, the CDR3 is TGCGCCAGCAGCCAAGATAACAGCAATAACTATGGCTACACCTTC.

The rearrangement uses TRBV28 and TRBJ1-1; no definite D call. The CDR3 spans 14 residues. With 2 bases removed from V and 3 bases from J, the gap between germline ends came to 10 bases. Germline V CDR1 and CDR2: MDHEN, SYDVKM. CDR3 in DNA: TGTGCCAGCAGTTTAATCCCGGCCTACACTGAAGCTTTCTTT. This encodes CASSLIPAYTEAFF.

The chain carries TRBV19 and TRBJ1-1; no definite D call. Per germline, CDR1 LNHDA and CDR2 SQIVND (reference sequence). The CDR3 is 12 amino acids. Trimming took 6 bases from V and 3 from J, leaving 8 bases between them. The CDR3 sequence: CASRQFDTEAFF. The CDR3 coding sequence is TGTGCCAGTAGGCAATTCGACACTGAAGCTTTCTTT.

This clone has only a few counts. The chain joins TRBV30 to TRBJ1-1; perhaps TRBD1 as D (5 bases). The V gene lost 5 bases and the J gene lost 1 base, with 14 bases spanning the gap. This CDR3 is built from 14 residues. Germline loops: CDR1 GTSNPN, CDR2 SVGIG (reference sequence). CDR3 sequence: CAWGRGDENTEAFF. CDR3 nucleotides: TGTGCCTGGGGTCGGGGCGACGAGAACACTGAAGCTTTCTTT. The full variable domain, its missing parts supplied by reference TRBV30 and TRBJ1-1, is SQTIHQWPATLVQPVGSPLSLECTVEGTSNPNLYWYRQAAGRGLQLLFYSVGIGQISSEVPQNLSASRPQDRQFILSSKKLLLSDSGFYLCAWGRGDENTEAFFGQGTRLTVV.

The chain uses TRBV12-5 and TRBJ1-1; possible D gene TRBD1, 5 bases. The CDR3 is made up of 16 amino acids. CDR1 and CDR2 from the germline V gene are LGHNT and FRNRAP. V was pared by 6 bases and J by 1 base, with 18 bases between. This CDR3 reads CASGGDSGGGNTEAFF. The CDR3 region has the DNA TGTGCTAGTGGGGGAGACAGTGGTGGGGGGAACACTGAAGCTTTCTTT.

The J gene is TRBJ1-4, the V gene TRBV5-1; no definite D call. CDR3 size: 15 residues. The V end was cut by 4 bases, the J end by 7 bases, with 17 bases between. Germline lookup yields CDR1 SGHRS and CDR2 YFSETQ. In DNA, the CDR3 is TGCGCCAGCAGCCCGGAGGACCCCGGTAGTGAAAAACTGTTTTTT. It encodes CASSPEDPGSEKLFF.

This clone is a singleton in its sample. Here the CDR3 reads CASSLGSTGELFF. CDR3 DNA sequence: TGTGCCAGCAGCTTAGGGAGCACCGGGGAGCTGTTTTTT. The chain has TRBV7-6 and TRBJ2-2; D gene unclear. CDR3 length equals 13 residues. Germline V gene lookup returns CDR1 SGHVS and CDR2 FNYEAQ. Trimming removed 1 base from V and 4 bases from J, with 4 bases in between.

V gene TRBV28 combines with J gene TRBJ2-7; tentatively, D is TRBD2 (6 bases). V lost 2 bases and J lost 2, with 13 bases in between. Germline values: CDR1 MDHEN, CDR2 SYDVKM. This CDR3 is 15 amino acids long. The CDR3 bases are TGTGCCAGCAGTTTAGGCCGGGACTTCGCCTACGAGCAGTACTTC. This encodes CASSLGRDFAYEQYF.

V gene TRBV28 combines with J gene TRBJ1-5; no definite D call. Germline V lookup: CDR1 MDHEN, CDR2 SYDVKM. This CDR3 has 13 residues. Trimming took 10 bases from V and 4 from J, leaving 14 bases between them. The CDR3 nucleotides are TGTGCCACCCGCCGGCGGGGTAATCAGCCCCAGCATTTT. It yields the protein CATRRRGNQPQHF.

The genes are TRBV9 and TRBJ2-1; the D gene is possibly TRBD2 (7 bases). The length of the CDR3 is 17 residues. Germline-derived CDR1 and CDR2 are SGDLS and YYNGEE. Trimming took off 4 bases at V and 5 bases at J, with 22 bases between the two ends. In DNA, the CDR3 is TGTGCCAGCAGCCCGAGGGGGGGGGCCCAACTAAACAATGAGCAGTTCTTC. Translating it yields CASSPRGGAQLNNEQFF.

Details on this clone: One junction end does not reproduce the germline sequence, and a read error may be involved. The V call is TRBV4-2, the J call TRBJ1-2; D uncertain. This CDR3 region has 13 residues. Germline-derived CDR1 and CDR2 are LGHNA and YNFKEQ. This CDR3 reads CASSKDTGYGYTF. CDR3 in DNA: TGTGCCAGCAGCAAAGACACGGGGTATGGCTACACCTTC.

The V and J genes are TRBV18 and TRBJ1-2; 7 bases map to TRBD1. Trimming took 6 bases from V and 2 from J; bases not matched to a gene: 12. Germline CDR1 and CDR2: KGHSH and LQKENI. The CDR3 spans 16 residues. The CDR3 nucleotides read TGTGCCAGCTCTTTTGGACAGGCGGAACTCAACTATGGCTACACCTTC. This gives the protein CASSFGQAELNYGYTF.

The chain employs TRBV2 and TRBJ1-2; D may be TRBD1 (5 bases). The CDR3 sequence is 11 residues long. Trimming shortened V by 10 bases and J by 5 bases, and 11 bases separated the two germline ends. Germline assignment: CDR1 SNHLY and CDR2 FYNNEI. The CDR3 DNA reads as TGTGCCAATGGGGGGGGGTATGGCTACACCTTC. It yields the protein CANGGGYGYTF.